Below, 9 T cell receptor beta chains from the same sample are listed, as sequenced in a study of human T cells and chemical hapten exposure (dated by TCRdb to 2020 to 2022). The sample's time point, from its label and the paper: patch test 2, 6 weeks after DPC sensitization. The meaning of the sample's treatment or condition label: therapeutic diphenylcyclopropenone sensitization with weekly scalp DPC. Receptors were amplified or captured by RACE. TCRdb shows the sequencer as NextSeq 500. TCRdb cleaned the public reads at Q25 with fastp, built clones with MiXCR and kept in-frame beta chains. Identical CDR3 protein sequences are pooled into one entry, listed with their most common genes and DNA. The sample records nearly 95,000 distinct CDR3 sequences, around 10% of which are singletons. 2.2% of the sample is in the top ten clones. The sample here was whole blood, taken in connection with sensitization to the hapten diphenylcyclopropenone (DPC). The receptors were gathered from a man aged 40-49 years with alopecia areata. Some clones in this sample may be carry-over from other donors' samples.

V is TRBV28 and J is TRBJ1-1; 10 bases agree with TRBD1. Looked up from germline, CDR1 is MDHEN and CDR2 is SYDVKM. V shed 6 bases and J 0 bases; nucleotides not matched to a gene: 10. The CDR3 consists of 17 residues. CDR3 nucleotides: TGTGCCAGCAGATCGGGCGGGACAGGGGCCTTGAACACTGAAGCTTTCTTT. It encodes CASRSGGTGALNTEAFF.

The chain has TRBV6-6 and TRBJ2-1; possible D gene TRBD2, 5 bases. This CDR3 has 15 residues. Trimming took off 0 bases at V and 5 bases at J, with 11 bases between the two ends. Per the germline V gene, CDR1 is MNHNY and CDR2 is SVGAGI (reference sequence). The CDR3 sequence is CASSYSGWGDNEQFF. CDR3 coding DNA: TGTGCCAGCAGTTACTCCGGGTGGGGAGACAATGAGCAGTTCTTC.

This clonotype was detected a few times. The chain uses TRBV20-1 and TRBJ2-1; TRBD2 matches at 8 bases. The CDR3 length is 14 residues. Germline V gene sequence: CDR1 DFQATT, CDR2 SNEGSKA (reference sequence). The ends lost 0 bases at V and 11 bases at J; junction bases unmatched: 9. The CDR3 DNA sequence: TGCAGTGCTAGAGATGTGAGCGGGAGCCCCAAGCAGTTCTTC. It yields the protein CSARDVSGSPKQFF.

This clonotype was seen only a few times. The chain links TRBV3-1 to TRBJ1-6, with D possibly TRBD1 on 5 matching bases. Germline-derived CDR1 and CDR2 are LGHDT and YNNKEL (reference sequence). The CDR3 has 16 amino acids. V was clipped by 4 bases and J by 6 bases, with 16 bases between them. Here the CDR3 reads CASSPMVGRVNSPLHF. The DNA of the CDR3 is TGTGCCAGCAGCCCTATGGTGGGCAGGGTTAATTCACCCCTCCACTTT.

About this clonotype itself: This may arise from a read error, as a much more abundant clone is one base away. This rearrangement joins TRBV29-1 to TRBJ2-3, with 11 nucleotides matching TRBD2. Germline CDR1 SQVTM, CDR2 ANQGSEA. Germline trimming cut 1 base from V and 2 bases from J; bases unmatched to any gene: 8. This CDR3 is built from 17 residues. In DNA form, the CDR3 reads TGCAGCGTTGAAGGCCCTAGCGGGAGGATCGTCACAGATACGCAGTATTTT. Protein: CSVEGPSGRIVTDTQYF.

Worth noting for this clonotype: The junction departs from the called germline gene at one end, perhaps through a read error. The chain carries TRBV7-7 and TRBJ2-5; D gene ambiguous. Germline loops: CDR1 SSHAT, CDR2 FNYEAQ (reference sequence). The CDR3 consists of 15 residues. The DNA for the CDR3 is TGTGCTAGCAGCTTTCCCCACAGCCACCAAGAGACCCAGTACTTC. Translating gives CASSFPHSHQETQYF.

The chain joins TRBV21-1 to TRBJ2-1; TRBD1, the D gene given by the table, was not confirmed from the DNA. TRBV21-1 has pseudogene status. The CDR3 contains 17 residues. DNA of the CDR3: TGTGCCAGCAGCAAAGCCCGGACGGACAAAGCCTACAATGAGCAGTTCTTC. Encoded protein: CASSKARTDKAYNEQFF.

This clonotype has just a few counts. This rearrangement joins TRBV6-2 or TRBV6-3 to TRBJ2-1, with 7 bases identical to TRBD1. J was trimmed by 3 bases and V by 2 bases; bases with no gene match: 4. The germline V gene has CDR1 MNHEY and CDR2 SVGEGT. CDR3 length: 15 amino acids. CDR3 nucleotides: TGTGCCAGCAGTTACAGGGGGCCCGGCTACAATGAGCAGTTCTTC. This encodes CASSYRGPGYNEQFF.

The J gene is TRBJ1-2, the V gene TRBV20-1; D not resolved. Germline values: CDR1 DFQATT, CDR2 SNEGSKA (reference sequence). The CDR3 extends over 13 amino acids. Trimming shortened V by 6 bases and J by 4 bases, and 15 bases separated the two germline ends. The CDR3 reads CSATGGEGYGYTF. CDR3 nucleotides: TGCAGTGCCACGGGCGGGGAAGGCTATGGCTACACCTTC.